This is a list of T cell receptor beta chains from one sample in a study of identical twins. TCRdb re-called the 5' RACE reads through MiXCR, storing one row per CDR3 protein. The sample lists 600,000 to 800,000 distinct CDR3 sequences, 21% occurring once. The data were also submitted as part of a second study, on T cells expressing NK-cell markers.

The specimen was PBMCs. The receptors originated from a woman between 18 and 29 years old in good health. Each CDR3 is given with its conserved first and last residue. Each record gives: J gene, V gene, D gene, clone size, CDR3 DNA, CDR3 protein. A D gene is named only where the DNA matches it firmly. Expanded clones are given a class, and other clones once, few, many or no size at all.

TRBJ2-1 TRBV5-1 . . TGCGCCAGCAGCGGGGAACAGCCTATCAATGAGCAGTTCTTC CASSGEQPINEQFF
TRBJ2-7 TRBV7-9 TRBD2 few TGTGCCAGCAGCTTAGGAGAGCGGGGTACCTACGAGCAGTACTTC CASSLGERGTYEQYF
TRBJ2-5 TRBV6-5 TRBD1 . TGTGCCAGCAGTTACCTAGCCCGACAGGGGGCCAGGGAGACCCAGTACTTC CASSYLARQGARETQYF
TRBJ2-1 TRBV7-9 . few TGTGCCACCACGGCGGGCGTGCGCTACAATGAGCAGTTCTTC CATTAGVRYNEQFF
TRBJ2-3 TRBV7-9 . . TGTGCCAGCAGCCTAAAAGGGAGGTATGGCACAGATACGCAGTATTTT CASSLKGRYGTDTQYF
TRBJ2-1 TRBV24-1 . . TGTGCCACCAGTGATTTCCTGGGCAATGAGCAGTTCTTC CATSDFLGNEQFF
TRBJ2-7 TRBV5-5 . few TGTGCCAGCAGCTTGGTTTCTACTGACTACGAGCAGTACTTC CASSLVSTDYEQYF
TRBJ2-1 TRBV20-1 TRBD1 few TGCAGTGCTAAAGGGACAGCCTCCTACAATGAGCAGTTCTTC CSAKGTASYNEQFF
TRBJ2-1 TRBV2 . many TGTGCCAGCAGTGAATGGGAGGCGAGTGAGCAGTTCTTC CASSEWEASEQFF
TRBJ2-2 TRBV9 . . TGTGCCAGCAGCGCCATCTGGGGGACTTCTTCGACGTCTGGAAACACCGGGGAGCTGTTTTTT CASSAIWGTSSTSGNTGELFF